This TCR beta chain was obtained from a study of blood T cell repertoires in COVID-19. Data came from immunoSEQ multiplex PCR; TCRdb stores just in-frame clones and leaves some out. The sample gives some 230,000 clones, roughly 89% of which show up once; roughly 2.3% is in the top ten. V lost 4 bases, J lost 5 bases, and 4 bases lay in between. Germline V gene sequence: CDR1 SGHDT, CDR2 YYEEEE. The CDR3 has 10 amino acids. The sample was peripheral blood. The receptor comes from a man younger than 45 who had recovered from COVID-19. The rearrangement uses TRBV5-6 and TRBJ2-7; no clear D. CDR3: CASSENEQYF. Here the CDR3 DNA reads TGTGCCAGCAGCGAGAACGAGCAGTACTTC.